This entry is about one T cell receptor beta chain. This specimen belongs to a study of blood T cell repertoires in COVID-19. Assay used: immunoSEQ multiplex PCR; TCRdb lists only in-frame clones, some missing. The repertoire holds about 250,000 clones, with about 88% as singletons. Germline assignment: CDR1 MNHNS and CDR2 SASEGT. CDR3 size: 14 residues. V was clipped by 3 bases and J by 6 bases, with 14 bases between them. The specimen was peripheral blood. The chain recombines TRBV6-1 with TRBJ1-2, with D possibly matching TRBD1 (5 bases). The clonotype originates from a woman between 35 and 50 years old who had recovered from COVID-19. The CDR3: CASSDSSGRNGYTF. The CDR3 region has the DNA TGTGCCAGCAGTGATTCATCAGGGCGAAATGGCTACACCTTC.